Listed here are 10 T cell receptor beta chains from one sample, sequenced in a study of STAT5B mutations in CD4+ large granular lymphocyte leukemia. Profiling relied on immunoSEQ multiplex PCR, and the TCRdb table lists in-frame clones only, not all of them. The sample yields roughly 30,000 clones, more than 75% seen once. The specimen sequenced was CD4+ T cells from blood buffy coats. The receptors were gathered from a human donor in good health.

This rearrangement joins TRBV28 to TRBJ2-1, with 10 nucleotides matching TRBD2. The CDR3 consists of 12 residues. From germline, CDR1 is MDHEN and CDR2 SYDVKM. V shed 6 bases and J 15 bases; nucleotides not matched to a gene: 8. The CDR3 DNA follows: TGTGCCAGCAGAGCCCTAGCGGGAGATCGGTTCTTC. It yields the protein CASRALAGDRFF.

J is TRBJ2-7 and V is TRBV7-2, with D uncertain. V was pared by 6 bases and J by 4 bases, with 10 bases between. CDR1 is SGHTA and CDR2 is FQGNSA in the germline V gene. There are 12 residues in the CDR3. CDR3 amino acids: CASSQYLYEQYF. CDR3 nucleotides: TGTGCCAGCAGTCAGTATCTATACGAGCAGTACTTC. Full variable domain (outside the CDR3, taken from reference TRBV7-2 and TRBJ2-7): GAGVSQSPSNKVTEKGKDVELRCDPISGHTALYWYRQSLGQGLEFLIYFQGNSAPDKSGLPSDRFSAERTGGSVSTLTIQRTQQEDSAVYLCASSQYLYEQYFGPGTRLTVT.

The V gene is TRBV28, the J gene TRBJ2-3; 7 nucleotides align to TRBD2. The CDR3 totals 14 residues. The germline V gene has CDR1 MDHEN and CDR2 SYDVKM. V gave up 2 bases and J gave up 4 bases; unmatched junction bases: 3. CDR3 in amino acids: CASSLAGAADTQYF. The DNA of the CDR3 is TGTGCCAGCAGTTTAGCGGGAGCGGCAGATACGCAGTATTTT.

The chain links TRBV6-5 to TRBJ1-6; no firm D call. From germline, CDR1 is MNHEY and CDR2 SVGAGI. This CDR3 spans 13 amino acids. Deletions cut 3 bases from V and 11 bases from J, with 11 bases between. DNA for the CDR3: TGTGCCAGCAGTTATGGCCCTGGGCCACCCCTCCACTTT. Its translation is CASSYGPGPPLHF.

The rearrangement joins TRBV4-3 to TRBJ2-3; 7 nucleotides line up with TRBD2. The CDR3 loop spans 16 amino acids. Germline CDR1 and CDR2: LGHNA and YSLEER. Trimming removed 1 base from V and 4 bases from J; junction bases left unmatched: 8. This CDR3 reads CASSQATGGTADTQYF. In nucleotides, the CDR3 is TGCGCCAGCAGCCAAGCAACGGGGGGAACGGCAGATACGCAGTATTTT.

This clone was found a few times. The chain joins TRBV11-2 to TRBJ2-7; D not resolved. CDR3 length equals 12 residues. The V gene's germline CDR1 is SGHAT and CDR2 FQNNGV. V gave up 1 base and J gave up 6 bases, with 7 bases separating them. CDR3 DNA sequence: TGTGCCAGCAGCTTAGGAAATTTCGAGCAGTACTTC. Its protein product is CASSLGNFEQYF.

The rearrangement uses TRBV10-2 and TRBJ1-1; D is unresolved. CDR1 is WSHSY, CDR2 SAAADI, per germline. The V end was cut by 4 bases, the J end by 4 bases, with 10 bases between. The CDR3 totals 13 residues. Here the CDR3 DNA reads TGCGCCAGCAGTGGGGTCCCTAGCACTGAAGCTTTCTTT. Its translation: CASSGVPSTEAFF.

This clone was detected a few times. The rearrangement joins TRBV7-8 to TRBJ2-1; D gene uncertain. Germline V gene lookup returns CDR1 SGHVS and CDR2 FQNEAQ. The CDR3 loop spans 13 amino acids. V lost 1 base and J 2 bases, leaving 3 bases between the germline ends. CDR3 loop: CASSLGAYNEQFF. In DNA form, the CDR3 reads TGTGCCAGCAGCTTAGGGGCCTACAATGAGCAGTTCTTC.

This clone is a singleton in its sample. The genes are TRBV5-6 and TRBJ2-2; tentatively, D is TRBD1 (5 bases). The CDR3 extends over 16 amino acids. The germline V gene encodes CDR1 SGHDT and CDR2 YYEEEE. V gave up 2 bases and J gave up 4 bases, with 15 bases separating them. The CDR3 bases are TGTGCCAGCAGCTTCGGTGCAGGGATCAGCACCGGGGAGCTGTTTTTT. It codes for CASSFGAGISTGELFF.

The chain couples TRBV5-6 to TRBJ1-1; no reliable D call. Trimming took off 2 bases at V and 6 bases at J, with 5 bases between the two ends. The CDR3 runs 11 residues. The germline gives CDR1 SGHDT, CDR2 YYEEEE. In DNA form, the CDR3 reads TGTGCCAGCAGCTTTGGGCCTGAAGCTTTCTTT. The encoded protein is CASSFGPEAFF. The whole variable domain, filled in from reference TRBV5-6 and TRBJ1-1, reads DAGVTQSPTHLIKTRGQQVTLRCSPKSGHDTVSWYQQALGQGPQFIFQYYEEEERQRGNFPDRFSGHQFPNYSSELNVNALLLGDSALYLCASSFGPEAFFGQGTRLTVV.